These T cell receptor beta chains were read from a single sample in a study of regulatory T cells in long-lasting Graves disease. Each CDR3 protein is one row after TCRdb ran MiXCR on the multiplex PCR reads. The sample shows 510,000 or so distinct CDR3 sequences, 12% of them seen only once. This same sample was also taken into another study, of T cells in Graves' hyperthyroidism and ophthalmopathy.

The material was peripheral blood mononuclear cells (PBMCs), obtained at new diagnosis, from a patient treated with antithyroid drugs. The receptors were sampled from a woman aged 25-40 years with Graves disease. CDR3s include the opening cysteine and the closing phenylalanine or tryptophan. A D gene is named only where the DNA matches it firmly. Size tells how often a clone was seen (once, few, many) or the class of an expanded clone, and some rows leave it out.

v_gene	d_gene	abundance	j_gene	CDR3nt	CDR3aa
TRBV11-2	NA	many	TRBJ2-1	TGTGCCAGCAGCTTAGGGGGGAGCCCCTCCTACAATGAGCAGTTCTTC	CASSLGGSPSYNEQFF
TRBV19	NA	many	TRBJ1-5	TGTGCCAGTAGTATGAAGAGGGCAGAGGTCCAGCATTTT	CASSMKRAEVQHF
TRBV5-1	NA	many	TRBJ1-1	TGCGCCAGCAGCTCGGATACCATGAACACTGAAGCTTTCTTT	CASSSDTMNTEAFF
TRBV6-2/TRBV6-3	TRBD1	few	TRBJ2-4	TGTGCCAGCAGTTACTCCGGGACAGACCTTCTAGCCAAAAACATTCAGTACTTC	CASSYSGTDLLAKNIQYF
TRBV7-9	TRBD1	many	TRBJ1-2	TGTGCCAGCAGCTTAGTAGGTTGGGACAGGGTCTATGGCTACACCTTC	CASSLVGWDRVYGYTF
TRBV28	NA	many	TRBJ1-4	TGTGCCAGCAGTGGGGGGGGAGAAAAACTGTTTTTT	CASSGGGEKLFF
TRBV30	NA	few	TRBJ2-2	TGTGCCTGGAACAGCGGACCGAACACCGGGGAGCTGTTTTTT	CAWNSGPNTGELFF
TRBV27	TRBD2	many	TRBJ2-2	TGTGCCAGCAGCACTAGCGGGAACACCGGGGAGCTGTTTTTT	CASSTSGNTGELFF
TRBV5-1	NA	NA	TRBJ2-3	TGCGCCAGCAGCTTGGACAGGCACACAGATACGCAGTATTTT	CASSLDRHTDTQYF
TRBV18	NA	many	TRBJ2-3	TGTGCCAGCTCACCACCTACGACAGCCGGAGCAGATACGCAGTATTTT	CASSPPTTAGADTQYF
TRBV3-1	NA	many	TRBJ1-1	TGTGCCAGCAGCCGAAATGAGCGACCAGACAGCTTT	CASSRNERPDSF
TRBV20-1	NA	many	TRBJ1-1	TGCAGTGCTACGACGGGTTCGGCCACTGAAGCTTTCTTT	CSATTGSATEAFF
TRBV19	NA	many	TRBJ2-5	TGTGCCAGTAGTATCCCCGACGCACGGGAGACCCAGTACTTC	CASSIPDARETQYF
TRBV11-2	NA	many	TRBJ1-2	TGTGCCAGCAGCTTAGATTCGGCAGCCTGGACTTATGGCTACACCTTC	CASSLDSAAWTYGYTF
TRBV5-1	NA	many	TRBJ1-2	TGCGCCAGCAGCATTGCCGGGACTCACTATGGCTACACCTTC	CASSIAGTHYGYTF
TRBV30	TRBD1	few	TRBJ2-1	TGTGCCTGGAGTGTAAAGGGGGCCGTTGGCTACAATGAGCAGTTCTTC	CAWSVKGAVGYNEQFF
TRBV19	TRBD1	few	TRBJ1-2	TGTGCCAGTAAGGTACAGGGGGCCTCTAACTATGGCTACACCTTC	CASKVQGASNYGYTF
TRBV2	NA	many	TRBJ2-7	TGTGCCAGCAGTGAACTCAGGGTACCACCCGAGCAGTACTTC	CASSELRVPPEQYF
TRBV5-1	NA	many	TRBJ1-2	TGCGCCAGCAGCTTGGGCGCGGGTCCCTCCAGGGGCTACACCTTC	CASSLGAGPSRGYTF
TRBV28	NA	NA	TRBJ2-7	TGTGCCAGCAGTTTTGTCGGGGGCCCGGCCGAGCAGTACTTC	CASSFVGGPAEQYF
TRBV30	NA	NA	TRBJ2-3	TGTGCCTGGAGTCCGGGGAGCACAGATACGCAGTATTTT	CAWSPGSTDTQYF
TRBV7-2	NA	many	TRBJ1-1	TGTGCCAGCAGTCCCCTTTGGGGGACTGAAGCTTTCTTT	CASSPLWGTEAFF
TRBV28	NA	many	TRBJ1-5	TGTGCCAGCAGTTCCCGGTTGGGTAGCAATCAGCCCCAGCATTTT	CASSSRLGSNQPQHF
TRBV5-1	TRBD2	many	TRBJ2-7	TGCGCCAGCAGCTTGATGACGGGAGGCTACGAGCAGTACTTC	CASSLMTGGYEQYF
TRBV27	TRBD1	many	TRBJ1-5	TGTGCCAGCAGTTTATCACAGGGGAATCAGCCCCAGCATTTT	CASSLSQGNQPQHF
TRBV7-9	NA	many	TRBJ1-1	TGTGCCAGCAGCTCCACTGGGGACGGAAACACTGAAGCTTTCTTT	CASSSTGDGNTEAFF
TRBV18	NA	many	TRBJ1-4	TGTGCCAGCTCACCATCCCAGGCAACTAATGAAAAACTGTTTTTT	CASSPSQATNEKLFF
TRBV28	NA	many	TRBJ1-1	TGTGCCAGCAAAGTCTTGGGGGGACTTGAAGCTTTCTTT	CASKVLGGLEAFF
TRBV12-3/TRBV12-4	NA	many	TRBJ1-5	TGTGCCAGCAGTTTCAGTCCCGATGGGTTAGTCAGGGGCCAGCCCCAGCATTTT	CASSFSPDGLVRGQPQHF
TRBV28	NA	few	TRBJ1-1	TGTGCCAGCAGTTTCACAGGGTATATGGACACTGAAGCTTTCTTT	CASSFTGYMDTEAFF
TRBV7-9	NA	few	TRBJ2-1	TGTGCCAGTACACAGTCCTACAATGAGCAGTTCTTC	CASTQSYNEQFF
TRBV15	NA	many	TRBJ1-1	TGTGCCACCAGCAGAGACCGGGGCACTGAAGCTTTCTTT	CATSRDRGTEAFF
TRBV19	NA	NA	TRBJ1-3	TGTGCCAGTAGTATCTCGCATCGTTGGGGGCCTGGAAACACCATATATTTT	CASSISHRWGPGNTIYF
TRBV7-8	NA	many	TRBJ1-1	TGTGCCAGCAGCTCAAACAGGGTTACTGAAGCTTTCTTT	CASSSNRVTEAFF
TRBV18	TRBD2	NA	TRBJ2-1	TGTGCCAGCTCAGGGACTAGCGGCCTTCTGGCCGATGAGCAGTTCTTC	CASSGTSGLLADEQFF
TRBV20-1	NA	many	TRBJ2-7	TGCAGTGCTAGAGGGCAGAACGGCGAGCAGTACTTC	CSARGQNGEQYF
TRBV24-1	TRBD1	few	TRBJ1-5	TGTGCCACCAGCGCACAGGGGAATCAGCCCCAGCATTTT	CATSAQGNQPQHF
TRBV3-1	NA	NA	TRBJ2-1	TGTGCCAGCAGCCAAGCCGCGCTGATCTACAATGAGCAGTTCTTC	CASSQAALIYNEQFF
TRBV19	NA	many	TRBJ1-1	TGTGCCAGTAGTATTACGGGCCAGGGTAACACTGAAGCTTTCTTT	CASSITGQGNTEAFF
TRBV11-2	TRBD2	many	TRBJ2-1	TGTGCCAGCAGCTTAAGATACACATTTACTAGCGGGAGAAACAAATACTCCTACAATGAGCAGTTCTTC	CASSLRYTFTSGRNKYSYNEQFF
TRBV11-2	NA	many	TRBJ1-3	TGTGCCAGCAGCTTAGGACAGTACGGAAACACCATATATTTT	CASSLGQYGNTIYF
TRBV2	TRBD1	many	TRBJ1-2	TGTGCCAGCAGTGAAGATGGGACAGGGTTATATGGCTACACCTTC	CASSEDGTGLYGYTF
TRBV4-2	NA	many	TRBJ1-5	TGTGCCAGCAGCCAAGAGCACTCAAGCAATCAGCCCCAGCATTTT	CASSQEHSSNQPQHF
TRBV18	TRBD2	many	TRBJ2-7	TGTGCCAGCTCCCCGACTAGCGGGGCATACGAGCAGTACTTC	CASSPTSGAYEQYF
TRBV7-9	NA	few	TRBJ2-7	TGTGCCAGCAGCAAAAGCCCTTATCAGCTTCCCTACGAGCAGTACTTC	CASSKSPYQLPYEQYF
TRBV11-1	NA	many	TRBJ1-3	TGTGCCAGCAGCTTACGGGGGAACTCTGGAAACACCATATATTTT	CASSLRGNSGNTIYF
TRBV24-1	TRBD2	many	TRBJ2-1	TGTGCCACCAGTGCCCCGGGAGGCGGGAGCTCCTACAATGAGCAGTTCTTC	CATSAPGGGSSYNEQFF
TRBV6-5	NA	few	TRBJ1-5	TGTGCCAGCAGTTTCGACAGGAACAATCAGCCCCAGCATTTT	CASSFDRNNQPQHF
TRBV7-9	TRBD1	NA	TRBJ1-1	TGTGCCAGCAGCTCACCCCCGGGACAGGGGCCGCAAGCTGAAGCTTTCTTT	CASSSPPGQGPQAEAFF
TRBV3-1	TRBD2	many	TRBJ2-5	TGTGCCAGCAGCCCCTCCAGACTAGCGGGCGACCCTCAAGAGACCCAGTACTTC	CASSPSRLAGDPQETQYF
TRBV18	NA	many	TRBJ1-1	TGTGCCAGCTCAAGTTCAGGGCGTTTGAACACTGAAGCTTTCTTT	CASSSSGRLNTEAFF
TRBV5-1	TRBD1	NA	TRBJ2-3	TGCGCCAGCAGCTTGGAGGGACAGGGAGTAGTGACAGATACGCAGTATTTT	CASSLEGQGVVTDTQYF
TRBV28	NA	many	TRBJ1-4	TGTGCCAGCAGTTTTGGGCGGCGCAATAATGAAAAACTGTTTTTT	CASSFGRRNNEKLFF
TRBV6-2/TRBV6-3	TRBD1	many	TRBJ1-1	TGTGCCAGCAGTTACCTATCCATTGCGGGACAGGGGGGGGCTTTCTTT	CASSYLSIAGQGGAFF